This entry lists 20 T cell receptor beta chains sequenced from one sample in a study of blood T cells in healthy people across ages. The use of a sample-barcoded 5' primer and a J-beta primer mix characterized a second PCR of roughly 7 to 12 cycles. Each CDR3 protein gets one entry after TCRdb re-called the 5' RACE reads with MiXCR. The sample has 1.5 million to 2 million distinct CDR3 sequences; 30% to 40% are singletons. The sequenced sample was blood. These receptors all stem from a woman in her 30s in good health.

The rearrangement links TRBV12-3 or TRBV12-4 to TRBJ2-5; D gene ambiguous. Trimming stripped 3 bases from V and 5 bases from J, with 10 bases between. The length of the CDR3 is 13 residues. DNA of the CDR3: TGTGCCAGCAGTTTCTTCGGTGCGGAGACCCAGTACTTC. Its translation is CASSFFGAETQYF.

A few counts support this clonotype. This chain joins TRBV27 and TRBJ2-7; a weak D match, TRBD2 (5 bases). V was cut by 7 bases and J by 7 bases, with 11 bases left in between. The germline V gene has CDR1 MNHEY and CDR2 SMNVEV (reference sequence). The CDR3 totals 11 residues. The CDR3 nucleotides read TGTGCCAGCATAGGTGGGAGTGAGCAGTACTTC. Residues: CASIGGSEQYF.

This clonotype was recorded at least ten times. V is TRBV20-1 and J is TRBJ2-5; D perhaps matches TRBD2 (6 bases). CDR3 length: 12 amino acids. V gave up 8 bases and J gave up 7 bases, with 17 bases separating them. CDR1 and CDR2 (germline): DFQATT, SNEGSKA (reference sequence). The chain's CDR3 is CSYVRDSPTQYF. The CDR3 DNA follows: TGCAGTTACGTCCGGGACTCGCCGACCCAGTACTTC.

The sample holds many counts of this clonotype. The chain uses TRBV12-3 or TRBV12-4 and TRBJ1-1; tentatively, D is TRBD1 (5 bases). This CDR3 comprises 14 residues. V was cut by 10 bases and J by 0 bases, with 15 bases left in between. Here the CDR3 reads CATTPRVLNTEAFF. CDR3 nucleotides: TGTGCCACTACACCCAGGGTTTTGAACACTGAAGCTTTCTTT.

The chain uses TRBV4-1 and TRBJ2-2; D not certain. The germline gives CDR1 MGHRA, CDR2 YSYEKL. The V gene lost 3 bases and the J gene lost 2 bases, with 10 bases spanning the gap. This CDR3 is 15 amino acids long. CDR3 region: CASSQFQPNTGELFF. DNA for the CDR3: TGCGCCAGCAGCCAGTTTCAGCCCAACACCGGGGAGCTGTTTTTT.

This clonotype was counted between two and nine times. The chain links TRBV4-1 to TRBJ2-1; possibly TRBD2 for D (6 bases). The V and J ends lost 2 bases and 7 bases respectively, with 12 bases between them. CDR1 and CDR2 from the germline V gene are MGHRA and YSYEKL. The length of the CDR3 is 14 residues. The CDR3 coding sequence is TGCGCCAGCAGCCAACCTCCCGGAGGGAATGAGCAGTTCTTC. It encodes CASSQPPGGNEQFF.

The chain combines TRBV3-1 with TRBJ2-2; the D gene is possibly TRBD2 (5 bases). The CDR3 is 11 amino acids. The ends were cut back, 6 bases at V and 8 bases at J, with 7 bases in the middle. In germline, CDR1 is LGHDT, CDR2 YNNKEL (reference sequence). For the CDR3, the DNA is TGTGCCAGCAGGGAGCGGGGGGAGCTGTTTTTT. Translated, it gives CASRERGELFF.

The chain employs TRBV9 and TRBJ2-6; 8 bases are shared with TRBD1. The CDR3 extends over 18 amino acids. CDR1 is SGDLS, CDR2 YYNGEE, per germline. With 0 bases clipped from V and 0 bases from J, the junction kept 5 bases outside the gene matches. Here the CDR3 reads CASSVADRARSGANVLTF. In DNA, the CDR3 is TGTGCCAGCAGCGTAGCGGACAGGGCCCGCTCTGGGGCCAACGTCCTGACTTTC.

This clonotype came up a few times. One end of the junction is discordant with germline, which a read error may explain. J is TRBJ2-3 and V is TRBV9; TRBD2 matches 12 bases. CDR3 size: 17 residues. Germline V gives CDR1 SGDLS, CDR2 YYNGEE. The CDR3 DNA follows: TGTGCCGGCAGCGTACCGCTAGCGGGGGGGCCCCTCGATACGCAGTATTTT. Its protein product is CAGSVPLAGGPLDTQYF.

As DNA, the CDR3 is TGTGCCAGCGTATCAGGGGGGACGAACACTGAAGCTTTCTTT. It is translated as CASVSGGTNTEAFF. The chain links TRBV6-2 or TRBV6-3 to TRBJ1-1; TRBD1 matches at 7 bases. Unmatched junction bases numbered 7, after V lost 8 bases and J lost 1 base. Germline CDR1 is MNHEY and CDR2 is SVGEGT. The CDR3 contains 14 residues.

This clonotype was recorded a few times. The chain carries TRBV11-2 and TRBJ2-5, with D perhaps matching TRBD1 or TRBD2 (5 bases each). The CDR3 sequence is 14 residues long. V lost 1 base and J 11 bases, leaving 17 bases between the germline ends. Germline V CDR1 and CDR2: SGHAT, FQNNGV. The CDR3 coding sequence is TGTGCCAGCAGCTTAGGCTCCCCTCTGGGGGAGCAGTACTTC. The encoded protein is CASSLGSPLGEQYF. The variable domain in full, with the rest retrieved from reference TRBV11-2 and TRBJ2-5, is EAGVAQSPRYKIIEKRQSVAFWCNPISGHATLYWYQQILGQGPKLLIQFQNNGVVDDSQLPKDRFSAERLKGVDSTLKIQPAKLEDSAVYLCASSLGSPLGEQYFGPGTRLLVL.

This clonotype was detected only a few times. V is TRBV29-1 and J is TRBJ1-2, with D maybe TRBD1 (5 bases). In germline, CDR1 is SQVTM, CDR2 ANQGSEA. With 7 bases removed from V and 2 bases from J, the gap between germline ends came to 14 bases. The CDR3 totals 13 residues. The DNA of the CDR3 is TGCAGCGCCGCGACAGAGAAAAACTATGGCTACACCTTC. This translates into CSAATEKNYGYTF.

The V call is TRBV5-1, the J call TRBJ2-1; perhaps TRBD2 as D (6 bases). Trimming removed 2 bases from V and 10 bases from J, with 13 bases in between. CDR3 length: 13 amino acids. Germline V gives CDR1 SGHRS, CDR2 YFSETQ. The CDR3 reads CASSLGGKWEQFF. The CDR3 bases are TGCGCCAGCAGCTTAGGAGGGAAATGGGAGCAGTTCTTC.

In DNA, the CDR3 is TGCAGTGCTAGACCGGGACCTCGCTCCTATGGCTACACCTTC. Translating gives CSARPGPRSYGYTF. This chain links TRBV20-1 with TRBJ1-2; a possible D gene is TRBD1 (5 bases). CDR1 is DFQATT, CDR2 SNEGSKA, per germline (reference sequence). The CDR3 has 14 residues. V was pared by 2 bases and J by 4 bases, with 14 bases between.

This rearrangement joins TRBV6-5 to TRBJ1-2; unclear D gene. This CDR3 is 14 amino acids long. CDR1 and CDR2 from the germline V gene are MNHEY and SVGAGI. V gave up 0 bases and J gave up 5 bases, with 10 bases separating them. The CDR3 DNA is TGTGCCAGCAGTTACTCCGGTCAGCTGTATGGCTACACCTTC. Protein product: CASSYSGQLYGYTF.

This chain joins TRBV27 and TRBJ2-2; TRBD2 is a possible D gene (7 bases). Trimming removed 2 bases from V and 4 bases from J, with 11 bases in between. Looked up from germline, CDR1 is MNHEY and CDR2 is SMNVEV (reference sequence). This CDR3 spans 15 amino acids. DNA for the CDR3: TGTGCCAGCAGTTTAATTGGGGGGGCCACCGGGGAGCTGTTTTTT. It is translated as CASSLIGGATGELFF.

As concerns this clonotype: A read error may account for a junction end that differs from germline. The chain uses TRBV7-2 and TRBJ2-3; possibly TRBD2 for D (6 bases). This CDR3 has 17 amino acids. Germline V lookup: CDR1 SGHTA, CDR2 FQGNSA. The CDR3 DNA follows: TGTGCCAGCAGCTTAGAGGGTAGCGGTTATTCCACAAATACGCGGTATTTT. As protein: CASSLEGSGYSTNTRYF.

This clonotype came up a few times. This chain joins TRBV20-1 and TRBJ2-3; 10 positions match TRBD2. V lost 4 bases and J lost 0; bases outside the gene matches: 10. Germline V lookup: CDR1 DFQATT, CDR2 SNEGSKA (reference sequence). The CDR3 has 17 residues. The CDR3 protein is CSAKTSGAFASTDTQYF. The CDR3 DNA is TGCAGTGCTAAAACTAGCGGGGCCTTTGCTAGCACAGATACGCAGTATTTT.

This clonotype was picked up a small number of times. The chain employs TRBV7-6 and TRBJ1-1; tentative D call: TRBD1 (5 bases). The CDR3 length is 14 residues. V lost 3 bases, J lost 1 base, and 9 bases lay in between. CDR1 and CDR2 (germline): SGHVS, FNYEAQ. Here the CDR3 reads CASSFGAKNTEAFF. In DNA form, the CDR3 reads TGTGCCAGCAGCTTTGGGGCCAAGAACACTGAAGCTTTCTTT.

This clonotype was recorded a few times. The chain has TRBV20-1 and TRBJ2-5; 9 bases agree with TRBD2. Trimming at V came to 0 bases and at J to 4 bases, leaving 15 bases not matched to a gene. There are 18 residues in the CDR3. Germline CDR1 and CDR2: DFQATT and SNEGSKA (reference sequence). CDR3 nucleotide sequence: TGCAGTGCTAGAGATCTCTTGGCTAGCGGGACGATTGCAGAGACCCAGTACTTC. It encodes CSARDLLASGTIAETQYF.